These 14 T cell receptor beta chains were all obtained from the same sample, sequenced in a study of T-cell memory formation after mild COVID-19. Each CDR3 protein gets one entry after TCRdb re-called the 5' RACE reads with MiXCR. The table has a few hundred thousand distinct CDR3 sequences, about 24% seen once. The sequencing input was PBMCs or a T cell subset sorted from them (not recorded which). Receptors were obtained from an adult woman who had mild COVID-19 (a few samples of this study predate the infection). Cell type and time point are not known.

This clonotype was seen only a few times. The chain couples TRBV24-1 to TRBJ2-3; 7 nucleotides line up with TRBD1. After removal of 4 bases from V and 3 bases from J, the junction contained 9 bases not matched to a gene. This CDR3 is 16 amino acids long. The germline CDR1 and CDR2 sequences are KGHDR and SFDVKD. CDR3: CATSDLTGSATDTQYF. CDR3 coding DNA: TGTGCCACCAGTGACCTGACAGGGTCGGCTACAGATACGCAGTATTTT.

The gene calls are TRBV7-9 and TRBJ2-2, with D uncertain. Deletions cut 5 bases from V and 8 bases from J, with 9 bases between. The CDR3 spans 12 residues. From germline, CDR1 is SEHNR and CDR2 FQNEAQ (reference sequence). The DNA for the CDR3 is TGTGCCAGCAGCCCGGTTTCAGGGGAGCTGTTTTTT. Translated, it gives CASSPVSGELFF.

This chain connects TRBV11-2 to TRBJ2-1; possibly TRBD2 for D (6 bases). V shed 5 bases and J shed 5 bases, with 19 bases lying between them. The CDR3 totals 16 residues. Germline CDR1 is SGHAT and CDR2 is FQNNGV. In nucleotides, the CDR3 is TGTGCCAGCAGCCTAAGGGACTCCTATTCCCACAATGAGCAGTTCTTC. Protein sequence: CASSLRDSYSHNEQFF.

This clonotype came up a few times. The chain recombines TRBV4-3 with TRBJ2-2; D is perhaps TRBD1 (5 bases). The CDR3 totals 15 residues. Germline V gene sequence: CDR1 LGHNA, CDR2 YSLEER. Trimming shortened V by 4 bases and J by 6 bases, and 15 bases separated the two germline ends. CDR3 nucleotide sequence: TGCGCCAGCAGCCCCGGACAAGCAACCCCCGGGGAGCTGTTTTTT. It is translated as CASSPGQATPGELFF.

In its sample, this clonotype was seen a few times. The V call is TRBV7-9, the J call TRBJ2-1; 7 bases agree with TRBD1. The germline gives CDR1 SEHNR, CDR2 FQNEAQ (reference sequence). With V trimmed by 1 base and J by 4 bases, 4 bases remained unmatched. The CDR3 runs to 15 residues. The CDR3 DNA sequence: TGTGCCAGCAGCTTAGTCCTGGGACAGTACAATGAGCAGTTCTTC. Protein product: CASSLVLGQYNEQFF. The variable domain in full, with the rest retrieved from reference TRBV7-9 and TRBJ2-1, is DTGVSQNPRHKITKRGQNVTFRCDPISEHNRLYWYRQTLGQGPEFLTYFQNEAQLEKSRLLSDRFSAERPKGSFSTLEIQRTEQGDSAMYLCASSLVLGQYNEQFFGPGTRLTVL.

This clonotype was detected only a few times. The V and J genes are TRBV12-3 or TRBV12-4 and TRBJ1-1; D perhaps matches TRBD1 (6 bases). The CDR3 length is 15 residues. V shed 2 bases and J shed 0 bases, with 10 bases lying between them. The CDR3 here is CASSLRTVVNTEAFF. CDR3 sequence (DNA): TGTGCCAGCAGTTTAAGGACAGTTGTGAACACTGAAGCTTTCTTT.

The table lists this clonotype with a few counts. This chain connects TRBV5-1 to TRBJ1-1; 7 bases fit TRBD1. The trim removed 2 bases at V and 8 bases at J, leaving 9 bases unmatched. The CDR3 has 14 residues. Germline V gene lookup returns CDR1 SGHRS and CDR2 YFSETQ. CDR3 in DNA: TGCGCCAGCAGCTTAGGATACCGGGACAGCGAAGCTTTCTTT. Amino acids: CASSLGYRDSEAFF.

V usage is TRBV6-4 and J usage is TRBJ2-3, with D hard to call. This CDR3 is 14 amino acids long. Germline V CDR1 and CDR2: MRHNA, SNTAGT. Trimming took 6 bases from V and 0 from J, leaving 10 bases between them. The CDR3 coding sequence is TGTGCCAGCAGCGTTAGTGCGAGCACAGATACGCAGTATTTT. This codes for CASSVSASTDTQYF.

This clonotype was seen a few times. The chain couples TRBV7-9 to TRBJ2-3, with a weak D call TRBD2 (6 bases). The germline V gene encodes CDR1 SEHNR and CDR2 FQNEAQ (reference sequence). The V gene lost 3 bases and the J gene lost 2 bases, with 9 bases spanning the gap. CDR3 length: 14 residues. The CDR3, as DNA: TGTGCCAGCAGCTTGGCGGGGACCACAGATACGCAGTATTTT. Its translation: CASSLAGTTDTQYF.

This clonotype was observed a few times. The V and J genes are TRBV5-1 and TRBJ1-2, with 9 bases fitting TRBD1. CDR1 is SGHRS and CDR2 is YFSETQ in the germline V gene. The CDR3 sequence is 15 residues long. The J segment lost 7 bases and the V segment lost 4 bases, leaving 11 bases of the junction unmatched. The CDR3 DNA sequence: TGCGCCAGCAGCCAACCGGACAGGGGCCAAGGTGGCTACACCTTC. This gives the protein CASSQPDRGQGGYTF.

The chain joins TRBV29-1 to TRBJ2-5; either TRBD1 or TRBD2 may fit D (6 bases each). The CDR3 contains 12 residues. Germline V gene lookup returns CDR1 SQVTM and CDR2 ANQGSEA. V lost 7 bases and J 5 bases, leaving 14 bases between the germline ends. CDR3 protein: CSGMGGPETQYF. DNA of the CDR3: TGCAGCGGTATGGGGGGCCCCGAGACCCAGTACTTC.

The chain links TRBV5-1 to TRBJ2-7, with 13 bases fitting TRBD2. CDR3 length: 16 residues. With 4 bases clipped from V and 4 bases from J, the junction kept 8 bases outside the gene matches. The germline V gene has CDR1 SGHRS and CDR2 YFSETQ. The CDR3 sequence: CASSPGTGLAGYEQYF. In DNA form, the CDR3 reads TGCGCCAGCAGCCCAGGAACGGGACTAGCGGGGTACGAGCAGTACTTC.

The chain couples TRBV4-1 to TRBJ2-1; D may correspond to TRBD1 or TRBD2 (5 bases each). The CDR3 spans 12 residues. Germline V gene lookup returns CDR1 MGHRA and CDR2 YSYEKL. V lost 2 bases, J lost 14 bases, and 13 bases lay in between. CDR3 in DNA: TGCGCCAGCAGCCAACCCCAAGGGACGGAGTTCTTC. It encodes CASSQPQGTEFF.

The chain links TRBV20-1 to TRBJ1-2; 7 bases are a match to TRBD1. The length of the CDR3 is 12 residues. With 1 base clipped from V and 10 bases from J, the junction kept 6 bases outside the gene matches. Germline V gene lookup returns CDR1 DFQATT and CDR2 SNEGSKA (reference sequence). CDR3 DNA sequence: TGCAGTGCTAGAGTGCGCGACAGGGACTACACCTTC. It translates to CSARVRDRDYTF.